A selection of T cell receptor beta chains follows, all from one sample in a study of blood T cell repertoires in COVID-19. TCRdb's copy holds only in-frame clones and misses some; the assay was immunoSEQ multiplex PCR. The sample yields around 60,000 clones, 80% to 90% seen once. Sequences were obtained from peripheral blood. Every receptor here comes from a woman aged 55-70 years with acute or convalescent COVID-19. CDR3s include the opening cysteine and the closing phenylalanine or tryptophan. A D gene is named only where the DNA matches it firmly. Size is stated for part of the rows, as once, few or many counts, or as a class when the clone is expanded.

V,size,D,J,CDR3,DNA
TRBV14,.,.,TRBJ1-2,CASSRGGAGLNTF,TGTGCCAGCAGCCGGGGAGGGGCAGGTCTCAACACCTTC
TRBV7-4,few,TRBD1,TRBJ2-1,CASSLAGTGKHNEQFF,TGTGCCAGCAGCTTAGCCGGGACAGGAAAACACAATGAGCAGTTCTTC
TRBV4-1,.,TRBD2,TRBJ2-3,CASSHRLAGGFNPQYF,TGCGCCAGCAGCCACAGACTAGCGGGGGGTTTTAATCCGCAGTATTTT
TRBV6-6,.,.,TRBJ1-1,CASFSITEAFF,TGTGCCAGCTTCAGTATAACTGAAGCTTTCTTT
TRBV5-1,.,.,TRBJ1-2,CASSLTGSPYGYTF,TGCGCCAGCAGCTTGACAGGCTCCCCCTATGGCTACACCTTC
TRBV6-6,.,TRBD1,TRBJ2-1,CASSRRDRGRGSNEQFF,TGTGCCAGCAGTCGCCGGGACAGGGGGCGCGGAAGCAATGAGCAGTTCTTC
TRBV9,.,TRBD1,TRBJ1-2,CASSVYTGDRGYTF,TGTGCCAGCAGCGTCTATACAGGGGATCGCGGCTACACCTTC
TRBV6-1,.,TRBD2,TRBJ2-7,CASSELASGGSSYEQYF,TGTGCCAGCAGTGAGCTGGCTAGCGGGGGTAGCTCCTACGAGCAGTACTTC
TRBV4-2,.,.,TRBJ1-5,CASSYGGNQPQHF,TGTGCCAGCAGTTATGGAGGCAATCAGCCCCAGCATTTT
TRBV18,.,.,TRBJ2-1,CASSRVTAGISYNEQFF,TGTGCCAGCTCAAGAGTAACGGCGGGAATCTCCTACAATGAGCAGTTCTTC
TRBV6-8,.,TRBD1,TRBJ1-4,CASPGTANEKLFF,TGTGCCAGCCCAGGGACAGCTAATGAAAAACTGTTTTTT
TRBV6-1,.,.,TRBJ1-5,CASSEAAGTHQPQHF,TGTGCCAGCAGTGAAGCAGCGGGGACTCATCAGCCCCAGCATTTT
TRBV2,.,TRBD1,TRBJ1-5,CASSVGQGALSNQPQHF,TGTGCCAGCAGTGTGGGACAGGGGGCGCTTAGCAATCAGCCCCAGCATTTT
TRBV18,.,TRBD1,TRBJ1-5,CASSATGDSNQPQHF,TGTGCCAGCTCAGCAACAGGGGATAGCAATCAGCCCCAGCATTTT
TRBV6-4,.,TRBD2,TRBJ2-3,CASSLGLAGTDTQYF,TGTGCCAGCAGCCTAGGACTAGCGGGAACAGATACGCAGTATTTT
TRBV2,.,.,TRBJ1-2,CASRDYRDYGYTF,TGTGCCAGCAGAGATTACAGGGACTATGGCTACACCTTC
TRBV28,.,TRBD1,TRBJ1-2,CASSSGDRVGYTF,TGTGCCAGCAGTTCCGGGGACAGAGTTGGCTACACCTTC
TRBV5-1,once,TRBD2,TRBJ2-7,CASSLPSGNYEQYF,TGCGCCAGCAGCTTGCCTAGCGGGAACTACGAGCAGTACTTC
TRBV19,.,.,TRBJ1-2,CASTENYGYTF,TGTGCCAGCACAGAGAACTATGGCTACACCTTC
TRBV2,.,.,TRBJ2-7,CASGYRSYEQYF,TGTGCCAGCGGATACAGGAGCTACGAGCAGTACTTC